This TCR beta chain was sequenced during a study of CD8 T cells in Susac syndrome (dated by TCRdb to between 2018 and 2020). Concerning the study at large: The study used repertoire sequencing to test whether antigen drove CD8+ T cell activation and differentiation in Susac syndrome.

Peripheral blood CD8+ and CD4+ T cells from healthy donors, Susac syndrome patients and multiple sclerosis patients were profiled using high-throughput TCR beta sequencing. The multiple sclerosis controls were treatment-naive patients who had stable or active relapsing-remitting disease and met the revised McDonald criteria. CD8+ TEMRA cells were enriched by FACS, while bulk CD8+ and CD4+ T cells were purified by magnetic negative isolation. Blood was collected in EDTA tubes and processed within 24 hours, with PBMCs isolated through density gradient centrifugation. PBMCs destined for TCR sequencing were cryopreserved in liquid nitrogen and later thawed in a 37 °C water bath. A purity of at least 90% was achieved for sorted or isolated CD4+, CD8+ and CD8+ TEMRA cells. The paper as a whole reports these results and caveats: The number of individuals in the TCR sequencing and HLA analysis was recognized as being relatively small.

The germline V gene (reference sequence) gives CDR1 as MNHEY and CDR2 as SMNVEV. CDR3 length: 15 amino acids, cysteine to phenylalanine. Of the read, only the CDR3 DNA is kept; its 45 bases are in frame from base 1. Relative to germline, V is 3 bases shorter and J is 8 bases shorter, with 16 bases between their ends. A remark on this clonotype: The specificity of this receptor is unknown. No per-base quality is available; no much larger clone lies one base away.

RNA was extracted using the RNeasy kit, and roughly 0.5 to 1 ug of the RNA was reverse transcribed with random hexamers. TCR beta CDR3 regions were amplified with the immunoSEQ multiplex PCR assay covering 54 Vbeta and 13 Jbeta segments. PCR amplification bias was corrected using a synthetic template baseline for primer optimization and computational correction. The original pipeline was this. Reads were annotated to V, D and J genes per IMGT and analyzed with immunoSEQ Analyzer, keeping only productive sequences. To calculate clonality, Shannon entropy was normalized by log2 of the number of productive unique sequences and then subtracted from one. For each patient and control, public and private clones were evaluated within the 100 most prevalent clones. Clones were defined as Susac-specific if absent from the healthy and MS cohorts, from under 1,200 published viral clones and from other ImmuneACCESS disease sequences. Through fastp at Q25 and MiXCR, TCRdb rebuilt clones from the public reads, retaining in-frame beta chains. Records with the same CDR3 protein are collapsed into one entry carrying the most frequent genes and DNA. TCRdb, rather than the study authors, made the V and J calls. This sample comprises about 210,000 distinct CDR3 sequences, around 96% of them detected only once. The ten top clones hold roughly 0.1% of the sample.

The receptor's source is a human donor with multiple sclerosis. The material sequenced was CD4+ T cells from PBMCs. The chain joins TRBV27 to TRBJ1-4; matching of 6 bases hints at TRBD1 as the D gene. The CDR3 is CASSFVGGNYEKLFF. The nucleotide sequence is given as TGTGCCAGCAGTTTTGTGGGGGGCAATTACGAAAAACTGTTTTTT.